This passage covers 5 T cell receptor beta chains from one sample sequenced in a study of long-term antiretroviral therapy in people with HIV. They ran version v3.0 of the immunoSEQ assay at survey level. The assay was immunoSEQ multiplex PCR, and TCRdb's table has in-frame clones only and misses some. Counted here are some 25,000 clones, just under 85% occurring once; the ten biggest clones make up about 5.7%. The sample in question was unsorted PBMCs, obtained 0.7 years before starting antiretroviral therapy. These receptors originate from a man aged 25-45 years with HIV.

The V gene is TRBV14, the J gene TRBJ2-7; D might be TRBD1 (6 bases). The V end lost 3 bases, the J end lost 2 bases, and 11 bases lay between the germline ends. Germline CDR1 SGHDN, CDR2 FVKESK. This CDR3 region has 14 residues. The CDR3 spells CASSQVQGPYEQYF. The CDR3 DNA reads TGTGCCAGCAGCCAGGTACAGGGCCCCTACGAGCAGTACTTC.

The chain uses TRBV18 and TRBJ2-2; tentatively, D is TRBD1 (6 bases). The germline V gene encodes CDR1 KGHSH and CDR2 LQKENI. The CDR3 contains 16 residues. The V end lost 3 bases, the J end lost 4 bases, and 15 bases lay between the germline ends. The CDR3 DNA sequence: TGTGCCAGCTCACCCAGAGGACAGCATTTCACCGGGGAGCTGTTTTTT. Encoded protein: CASSPRGQHFTGELFF.

By share, this clone counts as medium-sized. The rearrangement links TRBV4-3 to TRBJ2-7; 8 bases map to TRBD1. V shed 1 base, J shed 3 bases, and the junction held 5 bases outside the gene matches. Germline CDR1 is LGHNA and CDR2 is YSLEER. This CDR3 is 15 amino acids long. CDR3 amino acids: CASSQGTGWDYEQYF. CDR3 sequence (DNA): TGCGCCAGCAGCCAAGGGACAGGGTGGGACTACGAGCAGTACTTC.

Only one count was recorded for this clone. The chain has TRBV5-1 and TRBJ2-7; D possibly corresponds to TRBD2 (7 bases). Germline CDR1 SGHRS, CDR2 YFSETQ. The V end lost 2 bases, the J end lost 7 bases, and 16 bases lay between the germline ends. The CDR3 consists of 14 residues. The CDR3 protein is CASSLGGASGEQYF. The DNA of the CDR3 is TGCGCCAGCAGCTTAGGGGGGGCGTCCGGGGAGCAGTACTTC.

This chain connects TRBV4-1 to TRBJ2-7, with 9 bases fitting TRBD1. The CDR3 is made up of 14 amino acids. The V gene end was trimmed by 5 bases and the J gene end by 3 bases; junction bases not matched to a gene: 5. CDR1 MGHRA and CDR2 YSYEKL come from the germline V gene. DNA for the CDR3: TGCGCCAGCAGCTACGGACAGGGGAGCTACGAGCAGTACTTC. It translates to CASSYGQGSYEQYF.